This T cell receptor beta chain originates from a study of coeliac disease. As concerns this clone: Its target is not known.

Losses at the gene ends were 2 bases for V and 2 bases for J; bases not matched to a gene: 5. Germline-derived CDR1 and CDR2 are SGHRS and YFSETQ. This CDR3 is 15 amino acids long. Study results and limitations: Published gliadin-specific TRB sequences appeared in 9 of 18 coeliac samples, 1 of 6 controls.

Repertoires were generated with immunoSEQ multiplex PCR, while TCRdb's copy carries only in-frame clones and drops some. The sample lists fewer than 5,000 clones; roughly 74% were seen once. The sequence was obtained from a woman between 18 and 30 years old with active celiac disease. V is TRBV5-1 and J is TRBJ2-3; 7 bases agree with TRBD1. Sequenced input: lamina propria lymphocytes from the gut. DNA of the CDR3: TGCGCCAGCAGCTTACAGGGGTCTGACACAGATACGCAGTATTTT. Its protein is CASSLQGSDTDTQYF.